Many counts were recorded for the clone carrying this TCR beta chain. These data belong to a study of T cells in Graves' hyperthyroidism and ophthalmopathy. From RNA transcripts, TCR beta CDR3 regions were amplified. With the HTBI primer set, the TCR CDR3 went through a first round of RT-PCR. TCRdb reprocessed the multiplex PCR reads with MiXCR, giving one entry per CDR3 protein. The repertoire includes hundreds of thousands of distinct CDR3 sequences, roughly 25% of them detected once, and about 70% sits in the top ten. V shed 4 bases and J shed 4 bases, with 14 bases lying between them. The CDR3 extends over 15 amino acids.

The rearrangement links TRBV12-3 or TRBV12-4 to TRBJ2-1, with a tentative D call TRBD2 (5 bases). This TCR came from a man aged 45-65 years with Graves' hyperthyroidism. The sample consisted of blood. CDR3 region: CASSSGVALYNEQFF. For the CDR3, the DNA is TGTGCCAGCAGTTCCGGGGTCGCATTATACAATGAGCAGTTCTTC.